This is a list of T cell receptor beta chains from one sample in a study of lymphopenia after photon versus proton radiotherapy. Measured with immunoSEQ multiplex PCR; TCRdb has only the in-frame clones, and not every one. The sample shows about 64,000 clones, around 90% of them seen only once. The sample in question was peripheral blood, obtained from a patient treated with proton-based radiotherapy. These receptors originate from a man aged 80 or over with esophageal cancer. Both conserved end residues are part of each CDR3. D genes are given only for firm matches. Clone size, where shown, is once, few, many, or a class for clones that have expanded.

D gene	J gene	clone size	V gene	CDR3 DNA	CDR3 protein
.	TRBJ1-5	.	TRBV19	TGTGCCAGTACTGATCAGTACAATCAGCCCCAGCATTTT	CASTDQYNQPQHF
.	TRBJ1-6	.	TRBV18	TGTGCCAGCTCACCGACCGGGAGAGGCGGGGGTTCACCCCTCCACTTT	CASSPTGRGGGSPLHF
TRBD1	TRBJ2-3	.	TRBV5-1	TGCGCCAGCAGCGGGACAGGGAGCTCAGATACGCAGTATTTT	CASSGTGSSDTQYF
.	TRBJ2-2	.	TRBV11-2	TGTGCCAGCAGCTTCAGGGCAGGGACCGGGGAGCTGTTTTTT	CASSFRAGTGELFF
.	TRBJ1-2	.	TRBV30	TGTGCCCAGGGAACGGAGTATAAGGGCTACACCTTC	CAQGTEYKGYTF
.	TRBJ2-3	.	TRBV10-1	TGCGCCAGCAGTGAGGTGGAAGGGAGCACAGATACGCAGTATTTT	CASSEVEGSTDTQYF
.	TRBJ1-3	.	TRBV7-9	TGTGCCAGCAGCCCAAGATTCGACGGGTTCTCTGGAAACACCATATATTTT	CASSPRFDGFSGNTIYF
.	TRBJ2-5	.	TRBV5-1	TGCGCCAGCAGCCCGGGGGTCCGGGGCCAAGAGACCCAGTACTTC	CASSPGVRGQETQYF
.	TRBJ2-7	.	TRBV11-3	TGTGCCAGCAGCTTAGGACTAGGACCCTACGAGCAGTACTTC	CASSLGLGPYEQYF
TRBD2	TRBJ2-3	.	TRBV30	TGTGCCTGGAGTTTCCTAGCGGGAGTGCCAGATACGCAGTATTTT	CAWSFLAGVPDTQYF
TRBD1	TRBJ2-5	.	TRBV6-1	TGTGCCAGCAGTGAAAGGGGGACAGGGGGCCTACAAGAGACCCAGTACTTC	CASSERGTGGLQETQYF
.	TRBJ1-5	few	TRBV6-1	TGTGCCAGCAGCCCTATGAGCAACCAGCCCCAGCATTTT	CASSPMSNQPQHF
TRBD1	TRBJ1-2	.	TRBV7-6	TGTGCCAGCAGCGCCCATCGGGCTGACAGGGCCTGGGGGTATGGCTACACCTTC	CASSAHRADRAWGYGYTF
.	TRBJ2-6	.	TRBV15	TGTGCCACCAGCAGAGATAACAGGGTCCTCTCTGGGGCCAACGTCCTGACTTTC	CATSRDNRVLSGANVLTF
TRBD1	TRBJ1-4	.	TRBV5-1	TGCGCCAGCAGTCGACAGGGGGCGCCTAATGAAAAACTGTTTTTT	CASSRQGAPNEKLFF
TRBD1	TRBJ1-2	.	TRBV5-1	TGCGCCAGCAGTAGCACAGGGGACGCTAACTATGGCTACACCTTC	CASSSTGDANYGYTF
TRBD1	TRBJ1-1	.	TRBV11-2	TGTGCCAGCAGCTTAGTCATGGGACAGCCGAACACTGAAGCTTTCTTT	CASSLVMGQPNTEAFF
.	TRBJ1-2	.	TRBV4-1	TGCGCCAGCAGCCAAGATTGGGGGGGCTACACCTTC	CASSQDWGGYTF
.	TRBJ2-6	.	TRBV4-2	TGTGCCAGCAGCCACTACGCAAGATCTGGGGCCAACGTCCTGACTTTC	CASSHYARSGANVLTF
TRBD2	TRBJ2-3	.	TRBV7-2	TGTGCCAGCAGGAGGGCGGGGGGATTCACAGATACGCAGTATTTT	CASRRAGGFTDTQYF
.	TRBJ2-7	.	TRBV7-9	TGTGCCAGCAGCTTAGCGGTGATCTCCTACGAGCAGTACTTC	CASSLAVISYEQYF
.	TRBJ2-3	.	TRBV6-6	TGTGCCAGCAGTTGGGATCGCTTAGATACGCAGTATTTT	CASSWDRLDTQYF
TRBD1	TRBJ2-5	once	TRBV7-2	TGTGCCAGCAGCTTAGCGGGACAGGCGGGAGAGACCCAGTACTTC	CASSLAGQAGETQYF
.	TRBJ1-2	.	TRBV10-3	TGTGCCACCGAGACTGGGGGCGGCTATGGCTACACCTTC	CATETGGGYGYTF
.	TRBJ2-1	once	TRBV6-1	TGTGCCAGCATGAGTCTAGGAGGGTCCAATGAGCAGTTCTTC	CASMSLGGSNEQFF
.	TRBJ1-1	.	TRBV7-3	TGTGCCAGCAGTGTTGACCCAAAGACTGAAGCTTTCTTT	CASSVDPKTEAFF
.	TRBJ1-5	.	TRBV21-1	TGTGCCAGCAGCAAAGCGCTTTGCGAGGGAAGGATTTATGATCAGCCCCAGCATTTT	CASSKALCEGRIYDQPQHF
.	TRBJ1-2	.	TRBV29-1	TGCAGCGTTGGACGGGGGGGCAATGGCTACACCTTC	CSVGRGGNGYTF
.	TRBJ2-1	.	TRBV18	TGTGCCAGCTCACCAGAGGGCAGGGGTAATGAGCAGTTCTTC	CASSPEGRGNEQFF
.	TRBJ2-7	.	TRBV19	TGTGCCAGTAGTACCGCCGGGCGGTGGGGTTCCTACGAGCAGTACTTC	CASSTAGRWGSYEQYF
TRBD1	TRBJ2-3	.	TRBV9	TGTGCCAGCAGCCTCCACAAAGGACAGGTTTCAACAGATACGCAGTATTTT	CASSLHKGQVSTDTQYF
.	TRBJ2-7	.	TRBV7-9	TGTGCCAGCAGCCCCTTGGGGGGAGGCCCTTCCTACGAGCAGTACTTC	CASSPLGGGPSYEQYF
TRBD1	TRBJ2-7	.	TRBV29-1	TGCAGCTTGAACCCCGGGACAGGGTACAACGAGCAGTACTTC	CSLNPGTGYNEQYF
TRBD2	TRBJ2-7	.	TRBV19	TGTGCCAGTAGATCTGGACTAGCGGGGGACTACGAGCAGTACTTC	CASRSGLAGDYEQYF
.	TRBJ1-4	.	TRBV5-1	TGCGCCAGCAGCTTGGAGGAGGGGAAACTGTTTTTT	CASSLEEGKLFF
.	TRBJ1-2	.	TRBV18	TGTGCCAGCTCACCAGGGCAGGGCTATGGCTACACCTTC	CASSPGQGYGYTF
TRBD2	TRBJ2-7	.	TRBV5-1	TGCGCCAGCAGCGGCAGGACTAGCGGGACATCCTACGAGCAGTACTTC	CASSGRTSGTSYEQYF